This entry lists 9 T cell receptor beta chains sequenced from one sample in a study of T cells in localized non-small cell lung cancer. Sequenced by immunoSEQ multiplex PCR; TCRdb stores in-frame clones only, minus some. The sample gives around 83,000 clones, approximately 86% of which show up once; around 15% is in the top ten. The sequenced sample was peripheral blood, obtained before any cancer treatment. These receptor sequences come from a man between 40 and 70 years old with stage I squamous cell lung carcinoma.

This chain joins TRBV10-3 and TRBJ2-7; D tentatively fits TRBD1 or TRBD2 (5 bases each). This CDR3 has 13 residues. Between the trimmed V and J ends, which lost 6 bases and 5 bases, there was a span of 14 bases. The V gene's germline CDR1 is ENHRY and CDR2 SYGVKD. CDR3 DNA sequence: TGTGCCATCAGCCGGGACGTTCGGAACGAGCAGTACTTC. Translating gives CAISRDVRNEQYF.

This chain uses TRBV18 with TRBJ1-1; 7 nucleotides line up with TRBD1. Germline V gene data show CDR1 as KGHSH and CDR2 as LQKENI. J lost 1 base, V lost 2 bases, and 1 base had no gene match. This CDR3 contains 14 residues. CDR3 nucleotide sequence: TGTGCCAGCTCACCATACAGGGGGAACACTGAAGCTTTCTTT. Protein sequence: CASSPYRGNTEAFF.

The chain recombines TRBV5-1 with TRBJ2-5, with TRBD1 matching 8 bases. Germline values: CDR1 SGHRS, CDR2 YFSETQ. This CDR3 has 15 residues. The trim removed 0 bases at V and 5 bases at J, leaving 6 bases unmatched. CDR3 bases: TGCGCCAGCAGCTTGGCCGCAGGGGGCGCGGAGACCCAGTACTTC. Its protein product is CASSLAAGGAETQYF.

J is TRBJ2-5 and V is TRBV19; a possible D gene is TRBD2 (7 bases). The germline CDR1 and CDR2 sequences are LNHDA and SQIVND (reference sequence). V was pared by 3 bases and J by 8 bases, with 16 bases between. CDR3 size: 14 residues. The CDR3 DNA is TGTGCCAGTAGTATGGGGCGGGGGCGCATTACCCAGTACTTC. This sequence encodes CASSMGRGRITQYF.

The J gene is TRBJ2-6, the V gene TRBV5-4; 7 bases line up with TRBD1. The V segment lost 4 bases and the J segment 0 bases; nucleotides outside the gene matches: 4. The germline V gene has CDR1 SGHNT and CDR2 YYREEE (reference sequence). This CDR3 has 16 residues. CDR3 residues: CASSRDSHSGANVLTF. CDR3 coding DNA: TGTGCCAGCAGCAGGGACAGCCACTCTGGGGCCAACGTCCTGACTTTC.

This rearrangement joins TRBV28 to TRBJ2-3, with a tentative D call TRBD2 (6 bases). Germline-derived CDR1 and CDR2 are MDHEN and SYDVKM. V shed 8 bases and J shed 0 bases, with 15 bases lying between them. The CDR3 spans 15 residues. The CDR3, as DNA: TGTGCCAGCTTTGCTAATAGCGGCAGCACAGATACGCAGTATTTT. It codes for CASFANSGSTDTQYF.

This clone was picked up one time. The chain employs TRBV5-4 and TRBJ1-1; no clear D. The CDR3 loop spans 17 amino acids. Trimming left V 4 bases short and J 1 base short, with 20 bases between. From germline, CDR1 is SGHNT and CDR2 YYREEE (reference sequence). In DNA form, the CDR3 reads TGTGCCAGCAGCGTGTGGAGGCCAGGAGGATCGAACACTGAAGCTTTCTTT. It encodes CASSVWRPGGSNTEAFF.

This sequence joins TRBV28 and TRBJ1-2; 7 bases map to TRBD1. The trim removed 6 bases at V and 7 bases at J, leaving 11 bases unmatched. This CDR3 comprises 14 residues. CDR1 is MDHEN, CDR2 SYDVKM, per germline. The CDR3 protein is CASRPPTGDGGYTF. In DNA form, the CDR3 reads TGTGCCAGCAGGCCGCCCACAGGGGACGGTGGCTACACCTTC.

This clone was found once. This chain uses TRBV6-6 with TRBJ1-5, with a tentative D call TRBD1 (5 bases). Germline V gene data show CDR1 as MNHNY and CDR2 as SVGAGI (reference sequence). CDR3 length equals 13 residues. The ends were cut back, 8 bases at V and 3 bases at J, with 11 bases in the middle. For the CDR3, the DNA is TGTGCCAGCTCTGTCAGGGTCAATCAGCCCCAGCATTTT. Protein product: CASSVRVNQPQHF.